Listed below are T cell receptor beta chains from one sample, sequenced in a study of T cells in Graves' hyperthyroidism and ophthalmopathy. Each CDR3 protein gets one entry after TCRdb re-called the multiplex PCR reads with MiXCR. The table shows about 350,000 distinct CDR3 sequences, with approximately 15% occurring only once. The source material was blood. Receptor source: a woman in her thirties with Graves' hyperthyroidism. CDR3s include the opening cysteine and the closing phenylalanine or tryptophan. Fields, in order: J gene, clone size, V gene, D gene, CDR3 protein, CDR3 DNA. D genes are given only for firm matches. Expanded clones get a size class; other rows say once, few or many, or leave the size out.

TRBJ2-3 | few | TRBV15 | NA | CATSRHVSTDTQYF | TGTGCCACCAGTCGACACGTTAGCACAGATACGCAGTATTTT
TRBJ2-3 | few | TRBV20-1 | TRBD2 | CSARGLAGGVMTDTQYF | TGCAGTGCTAGAGGACTAGCGGGAGGGGTAATGACAGATACGCAGTATTTT
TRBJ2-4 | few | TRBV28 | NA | CASRRTGRENIQYF | TGTGCCAGCAGGCGTACAGGGAGGGAAAACATTCAGTACTTC
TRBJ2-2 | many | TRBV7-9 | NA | CASSLVHTGELFF | TGTGCCAGCAGTCTCGTCCACACCGGGGAGCTGTTTTTT
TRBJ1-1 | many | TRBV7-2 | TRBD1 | CASRQRTGQGAGTEAFF | TGTGCCAGCAGGCAACGAACGGGACAGGGCGCGGGAACTGAAGCTTTCTTT
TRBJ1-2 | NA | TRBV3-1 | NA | CASSRRGGYRNYGYTF | TGTGCCAGCAGCCGTAGAGGGGGTTATAGGAACTATGGCTACACCTTC
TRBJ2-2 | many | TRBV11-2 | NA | CASSLESGLGELFF | TGTGCCAGCAGCTTAGAATCGGGACTCGGGGAGCTGTTTTTT
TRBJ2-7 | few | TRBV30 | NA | CAWSVVGTYEQYF | TGTGCCTGGAGTGTTGTGGGGACCTACGAGCAGTACTTC
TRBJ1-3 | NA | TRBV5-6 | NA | CASSLPGTAGNTIYF | TGTGCCAGCAGCTTGCCAGGGACTGCTGGAAACACCATATATTTT
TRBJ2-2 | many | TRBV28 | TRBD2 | CASSDVAGDKNTGELFF | TGTGCCAGCAGTGACGTAGCGGGAGATAAAAACACCGGGGAGCTGTTTTTT
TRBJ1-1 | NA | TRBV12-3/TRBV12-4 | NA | CASCFRPAATEAFF | TGTGCCAGTTGCTTTCGCCCCGCAGCCACTGAAGCTTTCTTT
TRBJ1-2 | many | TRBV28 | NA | CASTLGSYGYTF | TGTGCCAGCACCCTCGGTAGTTATGGCTACACCTTC
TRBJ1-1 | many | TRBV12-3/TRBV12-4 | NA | CASSTGVGNTEAFF | TGTGCCAGCAGTACCGGAGTAGGGAACACTGAAGCTTTCTTT
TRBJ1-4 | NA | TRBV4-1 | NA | CASSLRDGDEKLFF | TGCGCCAGCAGCCTCCGGGATGGCGATGAAAAACTGTTTTTT
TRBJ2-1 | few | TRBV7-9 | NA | CASSLEGAEQFF | TGTGCCAGCAGCCTGGAGGGGGCTGAGCAGTTCTTC
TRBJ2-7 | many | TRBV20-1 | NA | CSARTGEGDYEQYF | TGCAGTGCGAGAACAGGGGAGGGGGACTACGAGCAGTACTTC
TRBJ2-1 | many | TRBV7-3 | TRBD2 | CASSSGLAGGEQFF | TGTGCCAGCAGCTCGGGACTAGCGGGAGGTGAGCAGTTCTTC
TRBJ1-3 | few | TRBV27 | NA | CASSSLGSGNTIYF | TGTGCCAGCAGTTCCCTCGGATCTGGAAACACCATATATTTT
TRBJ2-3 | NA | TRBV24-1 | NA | CATSDFPDTQYF | TGTGCCACCAGTGATTTTCCGGATACGCAGTATTTT
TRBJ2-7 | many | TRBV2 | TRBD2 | CASSEARGLVEQYF | TGTGCCAGCAGTGAAGCGCGGGGGTTGGTCGAGCAGTACTTC
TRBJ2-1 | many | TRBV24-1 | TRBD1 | CATSRGQAENEQFF | TGTGCCACCAGTAGAGGACAGGCGGAGAATGAGCAGTTCTTC
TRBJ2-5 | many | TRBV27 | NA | CASRIQYF | TGTGCCAGCAGGATCCAGTACTTC
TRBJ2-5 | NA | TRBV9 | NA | CASSPSGKETQYF | TGTGCCAGCAGCCCCAGCGGCAAAGAGACCCAGTACTTC
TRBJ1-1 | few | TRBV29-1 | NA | CSVVVRDTEAFF | TGCAGCGTTGTGGTTAGGGACACTGAAGCTTTCTTT
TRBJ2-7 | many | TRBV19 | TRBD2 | CASSSGLAYEQYF | TGTGCCAGTAGTAGCGGACTAGCGTACGAGCAGTACTTC
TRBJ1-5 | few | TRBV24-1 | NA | CATSLGGNNQPQHF | TGTGCCACCAGTTTGGGGGGCAACAATCAGCCCCAGCATTTT
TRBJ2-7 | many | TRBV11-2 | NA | CASSLDGGDYEQYF | TGTGCCAGCAGCTTAGACGGAGGGGACTACGAGCAGTACTTC
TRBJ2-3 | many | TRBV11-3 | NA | CASSQSLGDTQYF | TGTGCCAGCAGCCAGAGCCTAGGGGATACGCAGTATTTT
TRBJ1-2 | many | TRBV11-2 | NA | CASSLDRTNYGYTF | TGTGCCAGCAGCTTAGACAGGACTAACTATGGCTACACCTTC
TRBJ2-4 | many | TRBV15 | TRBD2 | CATRLAGVMTKNIQYF | TGTGCCACCAGGCTAGCGGGAGTGATGACCAAAAACATTCAGTACTTC
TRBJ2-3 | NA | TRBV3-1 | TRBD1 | CASSPGQGGTTDTQYF | TGTGCCAGCAGCCCGGGACAGGGGGGCACCACAGATACGCAGTATTTT
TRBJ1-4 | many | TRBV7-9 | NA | CASTTGFTNEKLFF | TGTGCCAGCACAACAGGGTTTACTAATGAAAAACTGTTTTTT
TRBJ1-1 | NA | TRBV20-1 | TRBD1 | CSARDPRTGDTEAFF | TGCAGTGCTAGAGATCCAAGGACAGGAGACACTGAAGCTTTCTTT
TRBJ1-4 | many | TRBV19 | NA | CASSLGGEGEKLFF | TGTGCCAGTAGTCTAGGTGGTGAAGGAGAAAAACTGTTTTTT
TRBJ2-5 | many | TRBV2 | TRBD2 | CASSATLAGEETQYF | TGTGCCAGCAGCGCAACCCTAGCGGGAGAAGAGACCCAGTACTTC
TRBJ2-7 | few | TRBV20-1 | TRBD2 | CSAGSRTSDSYEQYF | TGCAGTGCTGGAAGTCGCACTAGCGACTCCTACGAGCAGTACTTC
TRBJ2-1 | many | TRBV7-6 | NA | CASSFGTQISYNEQFF | TGTGCCAGCAGCTTCGGGACGCAAATCTCCTACAATGAGCAGTTCTTC
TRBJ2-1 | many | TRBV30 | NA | CAWRPSSYNEQFF | TGTGCCTGGAGGCCCAGCTCCTACAATGAGCAGTTCTTC
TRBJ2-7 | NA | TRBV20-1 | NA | CSGTDSPYEQYF | TGCAGTGGGACGGACAGCCCCTACGAGCAGTACTTC
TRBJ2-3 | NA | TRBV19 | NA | CASSIGQNTDTQYF | TGTGCCAGTAGTATAGGACAGAACACAGATACGCAGTATTTT
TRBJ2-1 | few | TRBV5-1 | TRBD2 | CASSRIAGANEQFF | TGCGCCAGCAGTCGGATAGCGGGAGCGAATGAGCAGTTCTTC
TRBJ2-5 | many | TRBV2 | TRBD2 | CASSAVAGAEETQYF | TGTGCCAGCAGTGCGGTAGCGGGAGCGGAGGAGACCCAGTACTTC
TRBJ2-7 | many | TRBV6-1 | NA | CASSPGRLYEQYF | TGTGCCAGCAGCCCAGGGAGACTCTACGAGCAGTACTTC
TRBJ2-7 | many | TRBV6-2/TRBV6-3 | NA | CASSIRGTEYEQYF | TGTGCCAGCAGTATACGTGGGACTGAGTACGAGCAGTACTTC
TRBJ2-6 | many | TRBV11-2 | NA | CASSGSKISGANVLTF | TGTGCCAGCAGCGGAAGCAAGATCTCTGGGGCCAACGTCCTGACTTTC
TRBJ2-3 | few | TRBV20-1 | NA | CSAPRAGARTDTQYF | TGCAGTGCTCCGAGAGCGGGTGCCCGTACAGATACGCAGTATTTT
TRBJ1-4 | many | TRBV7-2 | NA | CASSVTRTNEKLFF | TGTGCCAGCAGCGTGACAAGAACTAATGAAAAACTGTTTTTT
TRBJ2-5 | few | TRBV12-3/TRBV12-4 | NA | CASSPDPVAQYF | TGTGCCAGCAGTCCCGACCCTGTGGCCCAGTACTTC
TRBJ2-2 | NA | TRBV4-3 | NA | CASSQDQGYPGELFF | TGCGCCAGCAGCCAAGACCAGGGTTATCCCGGGGAGCTGTTTTTT
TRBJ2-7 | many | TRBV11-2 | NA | CASRRGTYEQYF | TGTGCCAGTAGGAGAGGGACGTACGAGCAGTACTTC
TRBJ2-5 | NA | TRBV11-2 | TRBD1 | CASSLRPGGTGQETQYF | TGTGCCAGCAGCCTCCGCCCAGGGGGGACAGGGCAAGAGACCCAGTACTTC
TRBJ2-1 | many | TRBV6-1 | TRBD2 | CASSRLAGSNEQFF | TGTGCCAGCAGCCGACTAGCGGGAAGCAATGAGCAGTTCTTC